Listed here are 5 T cell receptor beta chains from one sample, sequenced in a study of T cell changes during pregnancy in multiple sclerosis (dated by TCRdb to between 2018 and 2021). Library creation used the immunoSEQ multiplex PCR assay. TCRdb mirrors the immuneACCESS table, restricted to in-frame sequences. Some clones are absent from its copies; in checked studies, under half trace to an unresolved V gene, and the reason for the others is unknown. Recorded for this sample are around 68,000 clones; 91% of them occurred a single time. Of the sample, under 2.5% falls within the top ten clones. Sequenced here: peripheral blood, sampled in the third trimester of pregnancy. The receptor source for this set is a female donor in good health, enrolled as a control in a pregnancy study.

The chain links TRBV7-2 to TRBJ1-5, with 10 bases matching TRBD1. The CDR3 extends over 15 amino acids. The junction had 7 bases not matched to a gene; V was cut back by 4 bases and J by 7 bases. The germline V gene encodes CDR1 SGHTA and CDR2 FQGNSA. This chain's CDR3 is CASSWGDRGGQPQHF. In DNA form, the CDR3 reads TGTGCCAGCAGCTGGGGGGACAGGGGAGGGCAGCCCCAGCATTTT.

This chain connects TRBV15 to TRBJ1-1; D perhaps matches TRBD1 (5 bases). Trimming shortened V by 4 bases and J by 1 base, and 7 bases separated the two germline ends. The CDR3 has 13 residues. The V gene's germline CDR1 is LNHNV and CDR2 YYDKDF (reference sequence). In nucleotides, the CDR3 is TGTGCCACCAGCAAGACAGAGAACACTGAAGCTTTCTTT. Encoded protein: CATSKTENTEAFF.

The chain employs TRBV10-3 and TRBJ2-1; 9 bases match TRBD1. Trimming cost V 7 bases and J 4 bases; bases outside gene matches: 5. Germline values: CDR1 ENHRY, CDR2 SYGVKD. The CDR3 sequence is 14 residues long. The CDR3 region has the DNA TGTGCCATCAAGACAGGGGGAGATTACAATGAGCAGTTCTTC. It codes for CAIKTGGDYNEQFF.

The chain uses TRBV5-4 and TRBJ2-2, with D unresolved. Germline V gives CDR1 SGHNT, CDR2 YYREEE (reference sequence). The CDR3 extends over 15 amino acids. V was clipped by 0 bases and J by 0 bases, with 6 bases between them. The CDR3 is CASSLGLTNTGELFF. CDR3 sequence (DNA): TGTGCCAGCAGCTTGGGGCTGACGAACACCGGGGAGCTGTTTTTT.

This chain joins TRBV10-2 and TRBJ2-5, with TRBD2 as a possible D gene (7 bases). The CDR3 has 17 amino acids. Germline V gene lookup returns CDR1 WSHSY and CDR2 SAAADI. V was pared by 3 bases and J by 5 bases, with 22 bases between. The CDR3, as DNA: TGCGCCAGCAGTGAAGGGGGAGGGGCAGGGCTAGATGAGACCCAGTACTTC. It codes for CASSEGGGAGLDETQYF.